The entry below describes one T cell receptor (beta chain). What it binds is not known. Assay used: immunoSEQ multiplex PCR; TCRdb lists only in-frame clones, some missing. The repertoire has roughly 230,000 clones, less than 95% of them found once; the top ten carry around 3.1%. This record comes from a study of cytomegalovirus exposure and HLA in healthy donors. Study-wide context: In a later analysis, it was reported that the approximately 110 validation repertoires had been produced on the same platform as the 550 to 700 repertoires belonging to the first cohort.

Study-level results: Cytomegalovirus-associated TCR beta chains were listed, numbering approximately 150. Reports described diagnosis of cytomegalovirus status by the classifier as highly specific and sensitive. Most TCR sequences were rare, but some public TCRs occurred in many donors.

The CDR3 sequence is 12 residues long. The V and J ends lost 8 bases and 3 bases respectively, with 11 bases between them. Germline loops: CDR1 LNHDA, CDR2 SQIVND (reference sequence). This clonotype was sampled from a woman aged 25 to 39 in good health and CMV-seronegative. The gene calls are TRBV19 and TRBJ2-7, with unresolved D. The source material was PBMCs. Here the CDR3 reads CASSSGHYEQYF. Written as DNA, the CDR3 is TGTGCCAGTTCCTCCGGGCACTACGAGCAGTACTTC.